These 5 T cell receptor beta chains originate from one sample sequenced in a study of T cell changes during pregnancy in multiple sclerosis. Only in-frame clones appear in the TCRdb table, and some are missing; sequencing was by immunoSEQ multiplex PCR. The sample has tens of thousands of clones, roughly 92% seen once. Source: peripheral blood, taken in the third trimester of pregnancy. The origin of the receptors is a female donor in good health, enrolled as a control in a pregnancy study.

In nucleotides, the CDR3 is TGTGCCAGCAGCTTAGAGTGGCGGTTGGGTGGAAACACCATATATTTT. Translating it yields CASSLEWRLGGNTIYF. The chain is built from TRBV7-2 and TRBJ1-3; D is ambiguous. The CDR3 sequence is 16 residues long. Per germline, CDR1 SGHTA and CDR2 FQGNSA. V was cut by 1 base and J by 3 bases, with 13 bases left in between.

V usage is TRBV7-9 and J usage is TRBJ2-5; no definite D call. V shed 2 bases and J shed 5 bases, with 12 bases lying between them. The CDR3 is 14 residues long. Germline CDR1 and CDR2: SEHNR and FQNEAQ (reference sequence). CDR3 amino acids: CASSLTFSFETQYF. The CDR3 region has the DNA TGTGCCAGCAGCTTAACGTTCAGTTTCGAGACCCAGTACTTC. Supplemented by reference TRBV7-9 and TRBJ2-5, the full variable domain reads DTGVSQNPRHKITKRGQNVTFRCDPISEHNRLYWYRQTLGQGPEFLTYFQNEAQLEKSRLLSDRFSAERPKGSFSTLEIQRTEQGDSAMYLCASSLTFSFETQYFGPGTRLLVL.

The chain employs TRBV29-1 and TRBJ2-1, with 8 nucleotides matching TRBD2. V dropped 4 bases and J dropped 7; count of bases not matched to a gene: 12. CDR3 length equals 15 residues. In germline, CDR1 is SQVTM, CDR2 ANQGSEA. The CDR3 loop is CSVGVRPGGGNEQFF. DNA of the CDR3: TGCAGCGTTGGGGTCCGGCCGGGAGGGGGGAATGAGCAGTTCTTC.

This rearrangement joins TRBV7-3 to TRBJ1-1; D is perhaps TRBD1 (6 bases). The V gene's germline CDR1 is SGHTA and CDR2 FQGTGA. The ends were cut back, 5 bases at V and 6 bases at J, with 13 bases in the middle. There are 13 residues in the CDR3. CDR3 in DNA: TGTGCCAGCAGCCAAATCTCAGGGGCTGAAGCTTTCTTT. Translating it yields CASSQISGAEAFF.

The gene calls are TRBV27 and TRBJ2-5, with D possibly matching TRBD1 (6 bases). The CDR3 is made up of 15 amino acids. Germline CDR1 and CDR2: MNHEY and SMNVEV (reference sequence). V was shortened by 3 bases and J by 0 bases, with 11 bases between the two germline ends. The CDR3: CASSFAGAYQETQYF. CDR3 DNA: TGTGCCAGCAGTTTCGCAGGGGCGTACCAAGAGACCCAGTACTTC.